This TCR beta chain was observed in a study of control samples from healthy donors and cancer patients. This CDR3 region has 14 residues. Per the germline V gene, CDR1 is SGHNT and CDR2 is YYREEE (reference sequence). V dropped 1 base and J dropped 1 base, with 8 bases sitting between them. Data came from immunoSEQ multiplex PCR; TCRdb stores just in-frame clones and leaves some out. Here the sample spans some 49,000 clones, 65% to 90% being singletons. The TCR originated in a woman in her forties or fifties with lung cancer. The V gene is TRBV5-4, the J gene TRBJ1-2; D uncertain. The source material was PBMCs. The CDR3 coding sequence is TGTGCCAGCAGCTTGTTTAGTGTTAACTATGGCTACACCTTC. Translating it yields CASSLFSVNYGYTF.